This T cell receptor (beta chain) was recorded in a study of blood T cell repertoires in COVID-19. Study-level information: Acute and convalescent COVID-19 samples came from the United States, Italy and Spain. Sample material is recorded as cDNA or gDNA derived from T cells, B-cell-depleted T cells, or PBMCs.

V lost 6 bases and J lost 1, with 12 bases in between. Germline V gene sequence: CDR1 MNHEY, CDR2 SVGEGT. This CDR3 comprises 14 residues. Per the original methods: Estimates of nucleated cell counts were drawn from the amplification of reference gene primers. The data were produced by immunoSEQ multiplex PCR, yet TCRdb's version contains in-frame clones alone and is incomplete. The V and J calls and the clone size are those of that table, but D and trimming were determined from the DNA. The table lists about 44,000 clones, roughly nine tenths of them singletons. The J gene is TRBJ1-1, the V gene TRBV6-2 or TRBV6-3; no clear D. This sequence originates from a man between 70 and 80 years old with active COVID-19. What was sequenced was peripheral blood. CDR3 in DNA: TGTGCCAGCAGCCAACGTACAGAGAACACTGAAGCTTTCTTT. It yields the protein CASSQRTENTEAFF.